These T cell receptor beta chains were read from a single sample in a study of regulatory T cells in long-lasting Graves disease. A single record per CDR3 protein comes from TCRdb applying MiXCR to the multiplex PCR reads. The sample yields 300,000 to 500,000 distinct CDR3 sequences, about a fifth seen once. This specimen consisted of peripheral blood mononuclear cells (PBMCs), obtained when the disease was refractory, from a patient treated with antithyroid drugs. All receptors derive from a female donor with Graves disease. The CDR3 runs from the conserved cysteine through the conserved F or W. A D gene is named only where the DNA matches it firmly. Size values are once, few and many counts, or a class for expanded clones, and some rows have none.

d_gene | j_gene | abundance | v_gene | CDR3nt | CDR3aa
- | TRBJ1-2 | - | TRBV29-1 | TGCAGCGTCCCGGACTATCCCTATGGCTACACCTTC | CSVPDYPYGYTF
TRBD1 | TRBJ1-5 | - | TRBV12-3/TRBV12-4 | TGTGCCAGCAGTTCCGGGACAGGGCTATCTTTT | CASSSGTGLSF
- | TRBJ2-7 | many | TRBV27 | TGTGCCAGCAGTTTAAACAGATACTACGAGCAGTACTTC | CASSLNRYYEQYF
- | TRBJ2-7 | many | TRBV7-2 | TGTGCCAGCAGCTTAGAGGCAGGGTTTTCCTACGAGCAGTACTTC | CASSLEAGFSYEQYF
TRBD2 | TRBJ2-7 | - | TRBV7-9 | TGTGCCAGCAGCTTATCGTTGGCTAGCGGGCCGACCTACGAGCAGTACTTC | CASSLSLASGPTYEQYF
TRBD1 | TRBJ2-5 | many | TRBV27 | TGTGCCAGCAGTACACCCACTCCTACAGGGGCAGAGACCCAGTACTTC | CASSTPTPTGAETQYF
- | TRBJ1-1 | few | TRBV9 | TGTGCCAGCAGCGTAGACGTATACACTGAAGCTTTCTTT | CASSVDVYTEAFF
- | TRBJ2-1 | - | TRBV15 | TGTGCCACCAGCAGAGATTGGGCAGTACAGGCGAATGAGCAGTTCTTC | CATSRDWAVQANEQFF
- | TRBJ1-1 | many | TRBV20-1 | TGCAGTGCTAGAGATCTCGGGGGGCGGAACACTGAAGCTTTCTTT | CSARDLGGRNTEAFF
TRBD2 | TRBJ2-7 | - | TRBV7-2 | TGTGCCAGCAGCTTAGTGGGGACTAGCCCCGAGCAGTACTTC | CASSLVGTSPEQYF
TRBD2 | TRBJ2-2 | many | TRBV6-5 | TGTGCCAGCAGTTACTCGGGACTAGCGGGAGGGACCGGGGAGCTGTTTTTT | CASSYSGLAGGTGELFF
- | TRBJ2-5 | many | TRBV28 | TGTGCCAGCAGTAAAACCACGATAGGGGGGCGAGAGACCCAGTACTTC | CASSKTTIGGRETQYF
- | TRBJ1-5 | - | TRBV7-9 | TGTGCCAGCAGCCCGACACTAAGCAATCAGCCCCAGCATTTT | CASSPTLSNQPQHF
- | TRBJ2-7 | few | TRBV7-2 | TGTGCCAGCAGCCACGGACAGGGAGGGACCTACGAGCAGTACTTC | CASSHGQGGTYEQYF
- | TRBJ1-6 | once | TRBV6-2/TRBV6-3 | TGTGCCAGCTCACAGGGAAGTAATTCACCCCTCCACTTT | CASSQGSNSPLHF
- | TRBJ1-2 | many | TRBV12-3/TRBV12-4 | TGTGCCAGCAGTTTAACAACAGGGGGCTACACCTTC | CASSLTTGGYTF
- | TRBJ1-1 | - | TRBV7-9 | TGTGCCAGCAGCTTCGAGACGATTACGCCCAGGAGGAACCTGAACACTGAAGCTTTCTTT | CASSFETITPRRNLNTEAFF
TRBD2 | TRBJ2-4 | many | TRBV12-3/TRBV12-4 | TGTGCCAGCAGCCCCGGACTAGCGGGAAACATTCAGTACTTC | CASSPGLAGNIQYF